These T cell receptor beta chains were read from a single sample in a study of cytomegalovirus exposure and HLA in healthy donors. Clones were read by immunoSEQ multiplex PCR, and TCRdb kept only the in-frame ones, dropping some. The data hold roughly 200,000 clones, with approximately 85% observed a single time. Sequenced sample: PBMCs. Source of these receptors: a woman aged 45-65 years in good health and CMV-seronegative. Both conserved end residues are part of each CDR3. The order of the fields is D gene, J gene, V gene, clone size, CDR3 protein. The D gene is left open where the match is weak. Rows may omit the clone size; those that give it use once, few, many or a size class.

-,TRBJ1-1,TRBV4-3,few,CASSLRGTRSTEAFF
-,TRBJ2-1,TRBV5-1,-,CASSPNYNEQFF
TRBD2,TRBJ2-7,TRBV5-1,-,CASSLVLAGGDEQYF
-,TRBJ1-1,TRBV5-5,-,CASSPIGGTEAFF
-,TRBJ1-5,TRBV2,-,CASRKRQNSNQPQHF
-,TRBJ2-5,TRBV6-5,-,CASSYWQGETQYF
TRBD2,TRBJ2-5,TRBV2,-,CASSVEREGGETQYF
-,TRBJ2-3,TRBV6-1,once,CASSSLALTTDTQYF
-,TRBJ1-3,TRBV7-6,-,CASSLLESAGNTIYF
TRBD1,TRBJ2-2,TRBV27,-,CASSGTVNTGELFF
-,TRBJ2-5,TRBV18,-,CASSPSGQNQETQYF
-,TRBJ1-1,TRBV28,once,CASPPLLRGGDTEAFF
TRBD2,TRBJ2-3,TRBV4-2,-,CASSQAATSGRFSSTDTQYF
-,TRBJ2-1,TRBV30,-,CAWTKPTGVAYNEQFF
-,TRBJ1-2,TRBV30,-,CAWSMLGAYGYTF
-,TRBJ2-3,TRBV5-1,-,CASSLAGVRGDTQYF
-,TRBJ1-6,TRBV30,-,CAWSEGRPSSPLHF
TRBD2,TRBJ2-1,TRBV7-9,-,CASRGSAGVRNEQFF
TRBD1,TRBJ1-2,TRBV28,-,CASSYADRGPGYTF
-,TRBJ2-3,TRBV11-2,few,CASSKGGGLPTDTQYF
TRBD2,TRBJ2-1,TRBV27,-,CASSSSHPLLAGGSYNEQFF
TRBD2,TRBJ2-5,TRBV9,-,CASSRLAGVGETQYF
-,TRBJ1-1,TRBV5-1,-,CASSLTLNTEAFF
TRBD1,TRBJ1-5,TRBV6-4,-,CAILDRGPRQPQHF
TRBD2,TRBJ2-1,TRBV6-5,-,CASARVSGAYNEQFF
-,TRBJ1-4,TRBV27,-,CASSLRRGEKLFF
TRBD1,TRBJ2-2,TRBV18,-,CASPQPTGVAGELFF
-,TRBJ1-5,TRBV30,-,CAWSLQGSQPQHF
TRBD2,TRBJ2-7,TRBV7-9,-,CASSLGVGLASGEQYF
TRBD1,TRBJ2-7,TRBV28,few,CAIGQGSYEQYF
-,TRBJ2-5,TRBV6-6,-,CASSYPPLRGETQYF
-,-,TRBV6-1,-,CASSPNPYEQYF
TRBD1,TRBJ1-1,TRBV27,-,CASTGQGAYTEAFF
-,TRBJ2-4,TRBV7-2,-,CASSLSGSLAKNIQYF
TRBD1,TRBJ1-4,TRBV18,-,CASSFKQGRNEKLFF
-,TRBJ2-5,TRBV6-5,-,CASRSHQGRETQYF
TRBD2,TRBJ2-1,TRBV25-1,many,CASSDGTSPTNEQFF
TRBD1,TRBJ1-5,TRBV27,-,CASSFGTGGNQPQHF
-,TRBJ2-2,TRBV9,-,CASSVGQVNTGELFF
TRBD1,TRBJ2-2,TRBV23-1,-,CASLEGTGSHEGTGELFF
TRBD2,TRBJ2-7,TRBV30,-,CAWTSGRDYEQYF
-,TRBJ2-1,TRBV7-9,-,CASSWERLAPTNEQFF
-,TRBJ1-1,TRBV19,-,CASSRLGNTEAFF
-,TRBJ2-1,TRBV5-1,-,CASSPGRRSYNEQFF
-,TRBJ1-2,TRBV9,few,CASSVAEGGSGYTF
-,TRBJ2-7,TRBV30,-,CAWSVGGIDEQYF
TRBD1,TRBJ1-4,TRBV7-9,-,CASGRDRNTKLFF
TRBD1,TRBJ2-3,TRBV19,-,CASSIGTGGPDTQYF